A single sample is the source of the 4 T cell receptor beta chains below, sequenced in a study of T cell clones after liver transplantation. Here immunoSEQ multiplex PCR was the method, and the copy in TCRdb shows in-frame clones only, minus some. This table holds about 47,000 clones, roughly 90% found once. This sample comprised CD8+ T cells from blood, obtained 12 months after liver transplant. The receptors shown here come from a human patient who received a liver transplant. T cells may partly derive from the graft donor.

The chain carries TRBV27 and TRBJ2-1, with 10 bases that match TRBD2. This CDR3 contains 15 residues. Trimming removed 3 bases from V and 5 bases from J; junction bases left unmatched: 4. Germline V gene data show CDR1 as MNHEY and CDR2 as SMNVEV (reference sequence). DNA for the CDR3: TGTGCCAGCAGTTTGGGGGGACTAGCGAACAATGAGCAGTTCTTC. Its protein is CASSLGGLANNEQFF.

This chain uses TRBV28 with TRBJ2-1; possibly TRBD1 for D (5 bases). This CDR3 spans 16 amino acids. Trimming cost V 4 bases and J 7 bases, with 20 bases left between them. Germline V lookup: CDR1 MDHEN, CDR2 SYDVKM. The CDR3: CASSSLVGEVNNEQFF. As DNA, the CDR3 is TGTGCCAGCAGTTCCCTTGTAGGGGAAGTTAATAATGAGCAGTTCTTC.

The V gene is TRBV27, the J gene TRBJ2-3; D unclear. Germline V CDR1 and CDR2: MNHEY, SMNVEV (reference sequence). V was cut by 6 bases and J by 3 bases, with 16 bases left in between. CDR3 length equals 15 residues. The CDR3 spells CASRFRPLGTDTQYF. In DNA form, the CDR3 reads TGTGCCAGCAGATTCCGGCCCCTCGGAACAGATACGCAGTATTTT.

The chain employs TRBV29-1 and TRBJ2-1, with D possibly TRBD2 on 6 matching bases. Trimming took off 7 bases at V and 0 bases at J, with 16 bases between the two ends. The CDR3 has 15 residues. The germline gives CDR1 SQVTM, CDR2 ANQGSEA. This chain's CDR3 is CSGLRGDGSYNEQFF. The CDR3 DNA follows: TGCAGCGGACTTCGCGGGGATGGCTCCTACAATGAGCAGTTCTTC.